This T cell receptor (beta chain) was recorded in a study of OX40 agonist ivuxolimab in advanced cancers. Overall study context: An agonistic anti-OX40 (CD134) antibody, ivuxolimab, was used to treat the patients. Overall study results and limits: Some nonresponders likewise displayed low normalized T-cell clonal expansion.

Regarding this clone: Its target is unknown.

Germline V gene lookup returns CDR1 GTSNPN and CDR2 SVGIG (reference sequence). The ends were cut back, 4 bases at V and 8 bases at J, with 11 bases in the middle. The CDR3 totals 12 residues. Repertoires were generated with immunoSEQ multiplex PCR, while TCRdb's copy carries only in-frame clones and drops some. The repertoire holds about 46,000 clones, with 75% to 95% as singletons. The chain is built from TRBV30 and TRBJ1-4, with a weak D call TRBD1 (5 bases). This receptor was obtained from an adult with an advanced solid tumor such as melanoma, head and neck, liver or kidney cancer. The material sequenced was CD4+ or CD8+ T cells sorted from blood, taken in a trial of the OX40 agonist ivuxolimab. The CDR3 here is CAWTPKGEKLFF. CDR3 bases: TGTGCCTGGACCCCTAAGGGGGAAAAACTGTTTTTT.